The next 24 T cell receptor beta chains were all read from a single sample in a study of response to subunit inactivated influenza vaccine. A single record per CDR3 protein comes from TCRdb applying MiXCR to the RT-PCR reads. The data show about 780,000 distinct CDR3 sequences, with around 18% seen just once and approximately 11% held by the top ten. The sequences come from PBMCs from blood, collected around 5 days after vaccination. These receptors were collected from a man aged 50-60 years who received an inactivated influenza vaccine.

The chain is built from TRBV10-3 and TRBJ1-1, with 8 positions matching TRBD1. The CDR3 contains 13 residues. Germline assignment: CDR1 ENHRY and CDR2 SYGVKD. The V segment lost 7 bases and the J segment 4 bases; nucleotides outside the gene matches: 5. In nucleotides, the CDR3 is TGTGCCATCAAGGGGACAGGAACCACTGAAGCTTTCTTT. Its translation: CAIKGTGTTEAFF.

This clonotype was observed a few times. The rearrangement uses TRBV4-3 and TRBJ2-1, with 7 nucleotides matching TRBD2. The V segment lost 0 bases and the J segment 16 bases; nucleotides outside the gene matches: 15. Germline V lookup: CDR1 LGHNA, CDR2 YSLEER. The CDR3 totals 15 residues. The CDR3 loop reads CASSQDDRGDYYRFF. The DNA for the CDR3 is TGCGCCAGCAGCCAAGATGATAGAGGGGACTACTATCGCTTCTTC.

This clonotype has more than one count but fewer than ten. The V call is TRBV12-3 or TRBV12-4, the J call TRBJ2-5, with 7 bases matching TRBD2. V dropped 3 bases and J dropped 1; count of bases not matched to a gene: 2. The CDR3 runs 14 residues. The CDR3, as DNA: TGTGCCAGCAGTTTCTGGGGGGGCCAAGAGACCCAGTACTTC. This codes for CASSFWGGQETQYF.

The chain uses TRBV20-1 and TRBJ2-7; TRBD2 matches at 8 bases. Germline CDR1 reads DFQATT; CDR2 reads SNEGSKA (reference sequence). The CDR3 loop spans 15 amino acids. The trim removed 6 bases at V and 0 bases at J, leaving 10 bases unmatched. CDR3 protein: CSASLMTSASYEQYF. The DNA for the CDR3 is TGCAGTGCCAGTTTGATGACTAGCGCCTCCTACGAGCAGTACTTC.

This clonotype showed up just a few times. The chain uses TRBV20-1 and TRBJ1-4; D remains unclear. Germline CDR1 and CDR2: DFQATT and SNEGSKA (reference sequence). The ends were cut back, 2 bases at V and 0 bases at J, with 4 bases in the middle. The CDR3 spans 13 residues. DNA of the CDR3: TGCAGTGCTAGATTTGCAACTAATGAAAAACTGTTTTTT. Translated, it gives CSARFATNEKLFF.

This clonotype was seen only a few times. This rearrangement joins TRBV4-1 to TRBJ1-5, with D tentatively TRBD1 (5 bases). Trimming left V 1 base short and J 5 bases short, with 15 bases between. The CDR3 has 16 amino acids. Germline V gene lookup returns CDR1 MGHRA and CDR2 YSYEKL. The CDR3 DNA reads TGCGCCAGCAGCCAAGTAGCATGGGGCGGGGATCAGCCCCAGCATTTT. Translation gives CASSQVAWGGDQPQHF.

The chain joins TRBV6-2 or TRBV6-3 to TRBJ2-7, with D tentatively TRBD2 (6 bases). Germline lookup yields CDR1 MNHEY and CDR2 SVGEGT. Trimming took 1 base from V and 2 from J, leaving 9 bases between them. The CDR3 has 14 amino acids. The DNA of the CDR3 is TGTGCCAGCAGTTACTGGCGGGGCACCTACGAGCAGTACTTC. It translates to CASSYWRGTYEQYF.

In its sample, this clonotype was seen once. This may stem from a read error, because a much larger clone lies one nucleotide away. CDR3 protein: CVSSLQGGEQFF. For the CDR3, the DNA is TGCGTCAGCAGCTTGCAAGGGGGAGAGCAGTTCTTC. V is TRBV5-1 and J is TRBJ2-1; the D gene is possibly TRBD1 (6 bases). The germline gives CDR1 SGHRS, CDR2 YFSETQ. The CDR3 is 12 residues long.

The table lists this clonotype with a few counts. The V call is TRBV7-2, the J call TRBJ2-7; the D gene is possibly TRBD2 (6 bases). This CDR3 region has 14 residues. The V and J ends lost 5 bases and 3 bases respectively, with 14 bases between them. CDR1 SGHTA and CDR2 FQGNSA come from the germline V gene. CDR3 nucleotide sequence: TGTGCCAGCAGCCGCGGGACTGCCATCTACGAGCAGTACTTC. This sequence encodes CASSRGTAIYEQYF.

This rearrangement joins TRBV12-3 or TRBV12-4 to TRBJ2-5, with 7 bases aligning to TRBD1. Trimming at V came to 3 bases and at J to 5 bases, leaving 12 bases not matched to a gene. The CDR3 contains 16 residues. The CDR3 DNA sequence: TGTGCCAGCAGTTTCTTCTTGCGGAAGGGGGCTGAGACCCAGTACTTC. It specifies CASSFFLRKGAETQYF.

In this sample, this clonotype turned up a few times. The gene calls are TRBV3-1 and TRBJ2-1; the D gene is possibly TRBD2 (7 bases). V was cut by 4 bases and J by 3 bases, with 22 bases left in between. The CDR3 totals 18 residues. The germline V gene encodes CDR1 LGHDT and CDR2 YNNKEL (reference sequence). The CDR3 nucleotides read TGTGCCAGCAGCCTGAAAACCCGCGGGGGCCCGATCTACAATGAGCAGTTCTTC. Translated: CASSLKTRGGPIYNEQFF.

The rearrangement links TRBV12-3 or TRBV12-4 to TRBJ2-3, with 9 bases lining up with TRBD2. The CDR3 runs 17 residues. J was trimmed by 4 bases and V by 3 bases; bases with no gene match: 11. In DNA form, the CDR3 reads TGTGCCAGCAGTTTCTTCCCAGATAGCGGGAGCGCAGATACGCAGTATTTT. Its protein product is CASSFFPDSGSADTQYF.

The table lists this clonotype with a few counts. The chain uses TRBV20-1 and TRBJ2-7, with 11 positions matching TRBD2. The V gene's germline CDR1 is DFQATT and CDR2 SNEGSKA (reference sequence). J lost 4 bases, V lost 0 bases, and 8 bases had no gene match. The CDR3 length is 16 residues. As DNA, the CDR3 is TGCAGTGCTAGAGACCTACTTCTAGCGGGGGGATACGAGCAGTACTTC. Protein: CSARDLLLAGGYEQYF.

In its sample, this clonotype was seen a few times. V is TRBV6-1 and J is TRBJ2-7, with D hard to call. V was cut by 5 bases and J by 2 bases, with 13 bases left in between. Germline CDR1 reads MNHNS; CDR2 reads SASEGT. The CDR3 covers 14 residues. In DNA, the CDR3 is TGTGCCAGCAGTCAAGACATCAACACCTACGAGCAGTACTTC. Protein sequence: CASSQDINTYEQYF.

The chain has TRBV5-6 and TRBJ2-3, with a weak D call TRBD2 (6 bases). The V end was cut by 3 bases, the J end by 2 bases, with 13 bases between. Germline lookup yields CDR1 SGHDT and CDR2 YYEEEE. This CDR3 contains 15 residues. CDR3 loop: CASSWGDRNTDTQYF. The CDR3 nucleotides are TGTGCCAGCAGCTGGGGGGACCGGAACACAGATACGCAGTATTTT.

The chain carries TRBV27 and TRBJ2-7; D is possibly TRBD1 (6 bases). The V and J ends lost 5 bases and 5 bases respectively, with 19 bases between them. The CDR3 is 15 residues long. Germline lookup yields CDR1 MNHEY and CDR2 SMNVEV (reference sequence). DNA of the CDR3: TGTGCCAGCAGTCCCCCCCCACAGGGTAACGACGAGCAGTACTTC. Translating it yields CASSPPPQGNDEQYF.

This clonotype occurred a few times. The chain carries TRBV12-3 or TRBV12-4 and TRBJ1-5; D gene uncertain. With 4 bases removed from V and 4 bases from J, the gap between germline ends came to 17 bases. CDR3 length: 16 amino acids. CDR3 sequence reads: CASSWRRRRVNQPQHF. CDR3 sequence (DNA): TGTGCCAGCAGTTGGAGGAGACGTAGGGTAAATCAGCCCCAGCATTTT.

The gene calls are TRBV6-5 and TRBJ2-7; perhaps TRBD2 as D (7 bases). The V end lost 0 bases, the J end lost 2 bases, and 11 bases lay between the germline ends. The CDR3 covers 15 residues. Germline values: CDR1 MNHEY, CDR2 SVGAGI. The DNA of the CDR3 is TGTGCCAGCAGTTACTCACAGGGAGGGGCCTACGAGCAGTACTTC. This gives the protein CASSYSQGGAYEQYF.

This clonotype has more than one count but fewer than ten. The chain combines TRBV15 with TRBJ2-7; no definite D call. The V gene's germline CDR1 is LNHNV and CDR2 YYDKDF (reference sequence). The V gene lost 1 base and the J gene lost 6 bases, with 7 bases spanning the gap. The CDR3 extends over 12 amino acids. The CDR3, as DNA: TGTGCCACCAGCAGAGTTCGTGGCGAGCAGTACTTC. It is translated as CATSRVRGEQYF.

The sample holds a few counts of this clonotype. This chain uses TRBV28 with TRBJ1-4; 9 bases agree with TRBD1. The germline gives CDR1 MDHEN, CDR2 SYDVKM. V trimming: 6 bases; J trimming: 5 bases; junction bases outside the gene matches: 7. CDR3 size: 15 residues. The DNA of the CDR3 is TGTGCCAGCAGGCCCGAGACAGGGGGAAATGAAAAACTGTTTTTT. Translation gives CASRPETGGNEKLFF.

This rearrangement joins TRBV6-2 or TRBV6-3 to TRBJ2-2, with D possibly being TRBD1 or TRBD2 (5 bases each). The CDR3 is made up of 14 amino acids. The germline V gene has CDR1 MNHEY and CDR2 SVGEGT. V was trimmed by 7 bases and J by 7 bases, leaving 16 bases between them. This chain's CDR3 is CASTEGPRGGELFF. The CDR3 nucleotides are TGTGCCAGCACCGAGGGACCTCGGGGCGGGGAGCTGTTTTTT.

This clonotype showed up many times. The V call is TRBV20-1, the J call TRBJ2-1, with 10 positions matching TRBD2. V lost 3 bases and J lost 8; bases outside the gene matches: 10. Germline CDR1 is DFQATT and CDR2 is SNEGSKA (reference sequence). The CDR3 has 15 residues. The CDR3 region is CSARGPGLAIDEQFF. The CDR3 DNA is TGCAGTGCTAGGGGTCCGGGACTAGCGATAGATGAGCAGTTCTTC.

This clonotype was counted ten times or more. The chain couples TRBV7-2 to TRBJ2-3, with 8 positions matching TRBD1. The CDR3 is made up of 15 amino acids. V lost 5 bases to trimming and J lost 4 bases; unmatched junction nucleotides: 8. Germline assignment: CDR1 SGHTA and CDR2 FQGNSA. The CDR3: CASSTSGGNADTQYF. Here the CDR3 DNA reads TGTGCCAGCAGCACATCAGGGGGCAATGCAGATACGCAGTATTTT.

V is TRBV12-3 or TRBV12-4 and J is TRBJ2-1; possible D gene TRBD2, 5 bases. The CDR3 has 15 residues. Trimming took off 5 bases at V and 3 bases at J, with 14 bases between the two ends. This CDR3 is CASSMSGYGYNEQFF. CDR3 DNA: TGTGCCAGCAGTATGAGCGGCTACGGCTACAATGAGCAGTTCTTC.